The 30 T cell receptor beta chains below were found in one sample sequenced in a study of blood T cell repertoires in COVID-19. Sequenced by immunoSEQ multiplex PCR; TCRdb stores in-frame clones only, minus some. There are about 350,000 clones in the sample; around nine tenths occur only once, and under 1.2% lies in the top ten. Sequenced: PBMCs or T cells enriched from blood (not recorded which). These receptors were obtained from a woman aged 25 to 39 who had been exposed to COVID-19.

The chain couples TRBV4-1 to TRBJ2-2, with 7 bases aligning to TRBD1. J was trimmed by 0 bases and V by 0 bases; bases with no gene match: 4. This CDR3 has 17 residues. Looked up from germline, CDR1 is MGHRA and CDR2 is YSYEKL. DNA for the CDR3: TGCGCCAGCAGCCAAGACCGGGACAGATCGAACACCGGGGAGCTGTTTTTT. Translating gives CASSQDRDRSNTGELFF.

V usage is TRBV7-9 and J usage is TRBJ1-1, with D uncertain. The CDR3 covers 16 residues. Germline V gene sequence: CDR1 SEHNR, CDR2 FQNEAQ (reference sequence). Trimming removed 4 bases from V and 1 base from J, with 16 bases in between. CDR3 sequence: CASSSPGSSGNTEAFF. CDR3 nucleotide sequence: TGTGCCAGCAGCTCCCCGGGGAGCTCGGGGAACACTGAAGCTTTCTTT.

The rearrangement uses TRBV28 and TRBJ1-5; 11 positions agree with TRBD1. The CDR3 runs to 13 residues. The V gene end was trimmed by 8 bases and the J gene end by 5 bases; junction bases not matched to a gene: 2. Germline V CDR1 and CDR2: MDHEN, SYDVKM. The CDR3 sequence: CASEGQGDQPQHF. The CDR3, as DNA: TGTGCCAGCGAGGGACAGGGGGATCAGCCCCAGCATTTT.

This chain links TRBV11-2 with TRBJ1-1; 8 bases line up with TRBD1. The length of the CDR3 is 18 residues. Germline values: CDR1 SGHAT, CDR2 FQNNGV. The V and J ends lost 0 bases and 0 bases, in that order; junction bases with no gene match: 9. The CDR3 is CASSLEGGTGWLNTEAFF. CDR3 coding DNA: TGTGCCAGCAGCTTAGAGGGAGGGACAGGCTGGTTGAACACTGAAGCTTTCTTT.

This chain links TRBV12-3 or TRBV12-4 with TRBJ2-7; the D is unclear. This CDR3 is 12 amino acids long. The germline V and J ends were trimmed by 2 bases and 2 bases, with 4 bases remaining between them. As DNA, the CDR3 is TGTGCCAGCAGTTTATATACCTACGAGCAGTACTTC. Translation gives CASSLYTYEQYF.

The chain joins TRBV7-3 to TRBJ1-2; 7 bases align to TRBD1. The ends lost 4 bases at V and 2 bases at J; junction bases unmatched: 1. CDR1 is SGHTA and CDR2 is FQGTGA in the germline V gene. The CDR3 is made up of 13 amino acids. CDR3 sequence (DNA): TGTGCCAGCAGCTCACAGGGGAACTATGGCTACACCTTC. Amino acids: CASSSQGNYGYTF.

This sequence joins TRBV5-1 and TRBJ2-4; D perhaps matches TRBD2 (6 bases). Germline-derived CDR1 and CDR2 are SGHRS and YFSETQ. V dropped 4 bases and J dropped 6 bases, with 17 bases sitting between them. The CDR3 length is 15 residues. CDR3 in amino acids: CASSQRTGAGNIQYF. The CDR3 nucleotides read TGCGCCAGCAGCCAAAGGACGGGAGCCGGAAACATTCAGTACTTC.

The J gene is TRBJ2-3, the V gene TRBV18; TRBD2 matches 11 bases. V lost 1 base and J lost 2; bases outside the gene matches: 5. The CDR3 totals 17 residues. CDR1 is KGHSH and CDR2 is LQKENI in the germline V gene. CDR3 sequence reads: CASSPRPSGGLTDTQYF. The CDR3 coding sequence is TGTGCCAGCTCACCACGACCTAGCGGGGGGCTCACAGATACGCAGTATTTT.

The V call is TRBV12-3 or TRBV12-4, the J call TRBJ1-2; TRBD1 might be the D (6 bases). The CDR3 is 12 residues long. The V end was cut by 8 bases, the J end by 5 bases, with 12 bases between. DNA for the CDR3: TGTGCCAGCCCAAACAGGGCTTATGGCTACACCTTC. It codes for CASPNRAYGYTF.

This chain links TRBV28 with TRBJ2-7; 13 positions agree with TRBD2. The CDR3 sequence is 19 residues long. Germline CDR1 and CDR2: MDHEN and SYDVKM. Trimming cost V 4 bases and J 0 bases; bases outside gene matches: 12. DNA of the CDR3: TGTGCCAGCAGTTATGGTCCGGGACTAGCGGGACCGCTCTCCTACGAGCAGTACTTC. Translated, it gives CASSYGPGLAGPLSYEQYF.

The chain combines TRBV3-1 (or the pseudogene TRBV3-2) with TRBJ1-5, with 10 bases that match TRBD1. J lost 4 bases, V lost 2 bases, and 8 bases had no gene match. Germline CDR1 LGHDT, CDR2 YNNKEL (reference sequence). CDR3 length equals 17 residues. The CDR3 DNA is TGTGCCAGCAGCCAAAGTTTGGGGACAGGGGTAAATCAGCCCCAGCATTTT. Protein product: CASSQSLGTGVNQPQHF.

In this sample, this clone turned up a few times. The rearrangement uses TRBV7-3 and TRBJ2-2; D not certain. Germline V lookup: CDR1 SGHTA, CDR2 FQGTGA. With 2 bases removed from V and 1 base from J, the gap between germline ends came to 5 bases. This CDR3 spans 14 amino acids. Here the CDR3 reads CASSLFGNTGELFF. In DNA, the CDR3 is TGTGCCAGCAGCTTATTCGGGAACACCGGGGAGCTGTTTTTT.

The V gene is TRBV30, the J gene TRBJ1-2, with 8 bases identical to TRBD1. V lost 1 base and J lost 4; bases outside the gene matches: 5. Germline CDR1 GTSNPN, CDR2 SVGIG (reference sequence). This CDR3 region has 14 residues. The CDR3 is CAWSGETGAYGYTF. In nucleotides, the CDR3 is TGTGCCTGGAGTGGGGAGACAGGGGCCTATGGCTACACCTTC.

The V call is TRBV29-1, the J call TRBJ1-3, with D uncertain. The CDR3 is made up of 13 amino acids. The germline gives CDR1 SQVTM, CDR2 ANQGSEA. The V gene lost 7 bases and the J gene lost 0 bases, with 10 bases spanning the gap. DNA of the CDR3: TGCAGCGGCATCCCCTACTCTGGAAACACCATATATTTT. This encodes CSGIPYSGNTIYF.

The chain is built from TRBV3-1 (or the pseudogene TRBV3-2) and TRBJ1-6, with TRBD1 matching 7 bases. V lost 5 bases to trimming and J lost 7 bases; unmatched junction nucleotides: 8. The CDR3 consists of 15 residues. The germline CDR1 and CDR2 sequences are LGHDT and YNNKEL (reference sequence). The CDR3 reads CASSFVDRPNSPLHF. CDR3 DNA: TGTGCCAGCAGCTTCGTGGACAGGCCGAATTCACCCCTCCACTTT.

V is TRBV7-3 and J is TRBJ2-5; 9 nucleotides line up with TRBD1. The CDR3 length is 15 residues. The J segment lost 5 bases and the V segment lost 4 bases, leaving 8 bases of the junction unmatched. Per germline, CDR1 SGHTA and CDR2 FQGTGA. The CDR3 DNA reads TGTGCCAGCAGCTCGACAGGGGGGACCTGGGAGACCCAGTACTTC. Protein sequence: CASSSTGGTWETQYF. Together with reference TRBV7-3 and TRBJ2-5, the CDR3 gives the full variable domain: GAGVSQTPSNKVTEKGKYVELRCDPISGHTALYWYRQSLGQGPEFLIYFQGTGAADDSGLPNDRFFAVRPEGSVSTLKIQRTERGDSAVYLCASSSTGGTWETQYFGPGTRLLVL.

CDR3 sequence reads: CASRGGVREQFF. The CDR3 DNA reads as TGTGCCAGCAGGGGCGGGGTACGTGAGCAGTTCTTC. V and J are TRBV12-3 or TRBV12-4 and TRBJ2-1, with a possible D match to TRBD2 (6 bases). V lost 6 bases to trimming and J lost 9 bases, with 12 bases between them. The CDR3 length is 12 residues.

This rearrangement joins TRBV28 to TRBJ1-2; weak D call: TRBD1 (5 bases). The CDR3 spans 14 residues. V was clipped by 7 bases and J by 3 bases, with 15 bases between them. Per germline, CDR1 MDHEN and CDR2 SYDVKM. CDR3 in DNA: TGTGCCAGCACCCAGGGCCCTAGGGACTATGGCTACACCTTC. Protein product: CASTQGPRDYGYTF.

The chain joins TRBV2 to TRBJ1-2; perhaps TRBD1 as D (5 bases). Trimming left V 3 bases short and J 7 bases short, with 18 bases between. The CDR3 is 15 amino acids. Per germline, CDR1 SNHLY and CDR2 FYNNEI. CDR3 amino acids: CASSEFSAGIGGYTF. CDR3 sequence (DNA): TGTGCCAGCAGTGAGTTTTCCGCAGGGATAGGTGGCTACACCTTC.

V usage is TRBV2 and J usage is TRBJ2-3, with TRBD2 matching over 7 bases. The CDR3 is 15 amino acids. The V gene's germline CDR1 is SNHLY and CDR2 FYNNEI. Germline trimming cut 7 bases from V and 0 bases from J; bases unmatched to any gene: 7. This chain's CDR3 is CASNKLASSTDTQYF. The CDR3 bases are TGTGCCAGCAACAAACTAGCGTCTAGCACAGATACGCAGTATTTT.

CDR3 coding DNA: TGCGCCAGCAGCGGGACAGGGGTTGGAAACACCATATATTTT. Protein product: CASSGTGVGNTIYF. The V and J genes are TRBV5-1 and TRBJ1-3; TRBD1 matches at 10 bases. Germline values: CDR1 SGHRS, CDR2 YFSETQ. V lost 4 bases, J lost 3 bases, and 1 base stayed unmatched. This CDR3 is built from 14 residues.

This chain uses TRBV3-1 (or the pseudogene TRBV3-2) with TRBJ2-3; tentatively, D is TRBD1 (5 bases). V lost 0 bases to trimming and J lost 12 bases, with 19 bases between them. The CDR3 length is 15 residues. Germline CDR1 and CDR2: LGHDT and YNNKEL (reference sequence). CDR3: CASSQDVQGRRYQYF. The DNA of the CDR3 is TGTGCCAGCAGCCAAGATGTCCAGGGTAGAAGGTATCAGTATTTT.

The genes are TRBV21-1 and TRBJ1-3; the table assigns TRBD1, which was not confirmed against the DNA. TRBV21-1 is an annotated pseudogene. The CDR3 runs to 20 residues. The CDR3 sequence: CASRKQGQENPSWSGNTIYF. Written as DNA, the CDR3 is TGTGCCAGCAGAAAACAGGGACAGGAGAACCCCAGCTGGTCTGGAAACACCATATATTTT.

The chain is built from TRBV28 and TRBJ2-3, with a possible D match to TRBD1 (5 bases). Looked up from germline, CDR1 is MDHEN and CDR2 is SYDVKM. The CDR3 totals 18 residues. The V gene lost 1 base and the J gene lost 2 bases, with 19 bases spanning the gap. CDR3: CASSLSGPFKGPTDTQYF. For the CDR3, the DNA is TGTGCCAGCAGTTTATCCGGTCCCTTCAAGGGGCCCACAGATACGCAGTATTTT.

The chain employs TRBV5-1 and TRBJ1-5; TRBD1 matches at 8 bases. The V gene's germline CDR1 is SGHRS and CDR2 YFSETQ. This CDR3 has 14 amino acids. V trimming: 4 bases; J trimming: 4 bases; junction bases outside the gene matches: 4. For the CDR3, the DNA is TGCGCCAGCAGCCCGGGACAGGAAAATCAGCCCCAGCATTTT. This sequence encodes CASSPGQENQPQHF.

This chain joins TRBV19 and TRBJ1-5; no clear D. CDR3 length: 13 residues. V lost 0 bases to trimming and J lost 6 bases, with 6 bases between them. Germline V gives CDR1 LNHDA, CDR2 SQIVND (reference sequence). CDR3 sequence reads: CASSIEVSQPQHF. The CDR3 nucleotides are TGTGCCAGTAGTATAGAGGTCAGTCAGCCCCAGCATTTT.

This chain links TRBV6-5 with TRBJ2-5, with D maybe TRBD1 (5 bases). Trimming stripped 2 bases from V and 9 bases from J, with 19 bases between. CDR1 and CDR2 (germline): MNHEY, SVGAGI. The CDR3 is made up of 15 amino acids. CDR3 region: CASSYRGQDSFPQYF. The CDR3 nucleotides are TGTGCCAGCAGTTACCGCGGACAAGACTCCTTTCCCCAGTACTTC.

This chain links TRBV27 with TRBJ1-4; 8 bases match TRBD1. Trimming at V came to 4 bases and at J to 10 bases, leaving 14 bases not matched to a gene. The CDR3 is 16 amino acids. Germline CDR1 reads MNHEY; CDR2 reads SMNVEV (reference sequence). The CDR3 DNA follows: TGTGCCAGCAGTTCGCCGTCGACAGGGGTGGTCGGAAAACTGTTTTTT. It encodes CASSSPSTGVVGKLFF. Combining the CDR3 with reference TRBV27 and TRBJ1-4 gives the whole variable domain EAQVTQNPRYLITVTGKKLTVTCSQNMNHEYMSWYRQDPGLGLRQIYYSMNVEVTDKGDVPEGYKVSRKEKRNFPLILESPSPNQTSLYFCASSSPSTGVVGKLFFGSGTQLSVL.

V and J are TRBV19 and TRBJ2-7, with D possibly TRBD2 on 5 matching bases. Germline loops: CDR1 LNHDA, CDR2 SQIVND (reference sequence). V lost 4 bases and J lost 1, with 14 bases in between. The CDR3 is 15 residues long. The CDR3 is CASSKRQANSYEQYF. DNA of the CDR3: TGTGCCAGTAGTAAGCGGCAGGCAAATTCCTACGAGCAGTACTTC.

A few counts support this clone. CDR3 nucleotides: TGTGCCAGCAGCCCTGGGACAGGAGTTTTCAATCAGCCCCAGCATTTT. Amino acids: CASSPGTGVFNQPQHF. The V call is TRBV7-8, the J call TRBJ1-5; TRBD1 aligns across 8 bases. The CDR3 totals 16 residues. Germline V gene lookup returns CDR1 SGHVS and CDR2 FQNEAQ. The ends lost 5 bases at V and 3 bases at J; junction bases unmatched: 9.